A single sample gave rise to the 19 T cell receptor beta chains below, sequenced in a study of post-analysis software for immune sequencing data. General observations from the study: Patients showed TRBV5-6, TRBV5-1 and TRBV20-1 among four to six TRBV segments more frequent than in controls.

cDNA libraries of TCR beta carried unique molecular identifiers. TCRdb processed the PCR reads anew with MiXCR; each CDR3 protein has one entry. The sample holds some 700,000 distinct CDR3 sequences; approximately 60% are singletons and the top ten take about 11%. For these receptors, no antigen is known. Sequenced material: blood. The receptors derive from a girl aged 2 to 10 with multiple sclerosis.

In this sample, this clonotype turned up a few times. V and J are TRBV29-1 and TRBJ2-5; D remains ambiguous. The germline V gene encodes CDR1 SQVTM and CDR2 ANQGSEA. V shed 1 base and J shed 2 bases, with 8 bases lying between them. The CDR3 is 13 residues long. The CDR3 protein is CSVEVGSQETQYF. The CDR3 nucleotides are TGCAGCGTTGAAGTGGGGTCGCAAGAGACCCAGTACTTC.

In this sample, this clonotype turned up a few times. The chain uses TRBV5-5 and TRBJ1-2; D is undetermined. Germline V gives CDR1 SGHKS, CDR2 YYEKEE (reference sequence). The CDR3 is 15 amino acids. Trimming took 2 bases from V and 4 from J, leaving 15 bases between them. Written as DNA, the CDR3 is TGTGCCAGCAGCTTAACCTTTCGAGATAGCTATGGCTACACCTTC. It yields the protein CASSLTFRDSYGYTF. Supplemented by reference TRBV5-5 and TRBJ1-2, the full variable domain reads DAGVTQSPTHLIKTRGQQVTLRCSPISGHKSVSWYQQVLGQGPQFIFQYYEKEERGRGNFPDRFSARQFPNYSSELNVNALLLGDSALYLCASSLTFRDSYGYTFGSGTRLTVV.

This sequence joins TRBV3-1 and TRBJ2-1; no definite D call. The CDR3 loop spans 16 amino acids. From germline, CDR1 is LGHDT and CDR2 YNNKEL (reference sequence). Trimming shortened V by 2 bases and J by 0 bases, and 11 bases separated the two germline ends. CDR3 residues: CASSQYVDRSYNEQFF. In DNA form, the CDR3 reads TGTGCCAGCAGCCAATACGTGGATCGCTCCTACAATGAGCAGTTCTTC.

This clonotype was seen more than once but under ten times. V and J are TRBV10-3 and TRBJ1-2; the D is unclear. Germline values: CDR1 ENHRY, CDR2 SYGVKD. This CDR3 has 16 amino acids. V dropped 7 bases and J dropped 3 bases, with 21 bases sitting between them. CDR3 sequence: CAIMGSTPVGDYGYTF. The CDR3 DNA reads as TGTGCCATCATGGGTTCAACCCCGGTCGGGGACTATGGCTACACCTTC.

The chain carries TRBV29-1 and TRBJ2-1, with 7 positions matching TRBD1. The CDR3 is 15 amino acids. Germline V lookup: CDR1 SQVTM, CDR2 ANQGSEA. Losses at the gene ends were 6 bases for V and 4 bases for J; bases not matched to a gene: 12. CDR3 sequence: CSVTHDRVMYNEQFF. CDR3 nucleotides: TGCAGCGTGACCCACGACAGGGTGATGTACAATGAGCAGTTCTTC.

The rearrangement uses TRBV29-1 and TRBJ2-5, with a tentative D call TRBD2 (6 bases). Germline CDR1 is SQVTM and CDR2 is ANQGSEA. V lost 3 bases and J 1 base, leaving 9 bases between the germline ends. The CDR3 covers 13 residues. CDR3 DNA: TGCAGCGTTGAGTCGGGGGTCCAAGAGACCCAGTACTTC. It translates to CSVESGVQETQYF. The variable domain in full, completed from reference TRBV29-1 and TRBJ2-5, reads SAVISQKPSRDICQRGTSLTIQCQVDSQVTMMFWYRQQPGQSLTLIATANQGSEATYESGFVIDKFPISRPNLTFSTLTVSNMSPEDSSIYLCSVESGVQETQYFGPGTRLLVL.

The chain recombines TRBV7-9 with TRBJ2-5, with D perhaps matching TRBD1 (5 bases). V shed 3 bases and J shed 2 bases, with 19 bases lying between them. The CDR3 extends over 17 amino acids. Per the germline V gene, CDR1 is SEHNR and CDR2 is FQNEAQ (reference sequence). The CDR3 is CASSFGVQGWRQETQYF. The CDR3 coding sequence is TGTGCCAGCAGCTTTGGAGTCCAGGGTTGGCGACAAGAGACCCAGTACTTC.

Points on this clonotype: The germline gene is not matched at one end of the junction; a read error may be the cause. V is TRBV6-6 and J is TRBJ1-2; 7 bases line up with TRBD1. In germline, CDR1 is MNHNY, CDR2 SVGAGI (reference sequence). The CDR3 contains 13 residues. The CDR3 spells CVSSLPGQAWNTF. CDR3 DNA sequence: TGTGTCAGCAGCCTGCCTGGACAGGCGTGGAACACCTTC.

This clonotype was observed a handful of times. The V call is TRBV28, the J call TRBJ2-3; 10 bases agree with TRBD2. The CDR3 sequence is 17 residues long. The trim removed 4 bases at V and 2 bases at J, leaving 9 bases unmatched. Per the germline V gene, CDR1 is MDHEN and CDR2 is SYDVKM. The CDR3 sequence is CASSSRGLAGDTDTQYF. The DNA for the CDR3 is TGTGCCAGCAGTTCCCGCGGGCTAGCGGGGGACACAGATACGCAGTATTTT.

The rearrangement joins TRBV5-1 to TRBJ1-1; D gene ambiguous. V was shortened by 4 bases and J by 1 base, with 11 bases between the two germline ends. Germline V gives CDR1 SGHRS, CDR2 YFSETQ. The CDR3 length is 14 residues. CDR3 nucleotides: TGCGCCAGCAGCCCCGGAACGAAGAACACTGAAGCTTTCTTT. It specifies CASSPGTKNTEAFF.

This clonotype showed up just a few times. J is TRBJ2-7 and V is TRBV4-1; 10 bases are a match to TRBD2. The CDR3 has 15 residues. V lost 4 bases and J lost 5; bases outside the gene matches: 8. Germline CDR1 and CDR2: MGHRA and YSYEKL. CDR3 DNA: TGCGCCAGCAGCCCCCTAGCGGGAGTCCGGAACGAGCAGTACTTC. This sequence encodes CASSPLAGVRNEQYF.

This clonotype was observed a few times. The chain has TRBV28 and TRBJ2-7; 8 bases align to TRBD2. Germline V lookup: CDR1 MDHEN, CDR2 SYDVKM. The CDR3 is 15 residues long. Unmatched junction bases numbered 10, after V lost 6 bases and J lost 3 bases. The CDR3 DNA is TGTGCCAGCAGCATACTAGCGGTGGGGAACTACGAGCAGTACTTC. This translates into CASSILAVGNYEQYF.

The genes are TRBV14 and TRBJ2-1; 9 bases map to TRBD2. Germline V CDR1 and CDR2: SGHDN, FVKESK. The CDR3 sequence is 19 residues long. Losses at the gene ends were 0 bases for V and 5 bases for J; bases not matched to a gene: 14. The CDR3 region has the DNA TGTGCCAGCAGCCAAGAGCCCCGAACGCATAGCGGGAGTCACAATGAGCAGTTCTTC. It translates to CASSQEPRTHSGSHNEQFF.

The chain links TRBV6-6 to TRBJ2-1, with 9 bases fitting TRBD2. Trimming at V came to 4 bases and at J to 8 bases, leaving 6 bases not matched to a gene. In germline, CDR1 is MNHNY, CDR2 SVGAGI (reference sequence). The CDR3 has 14 amino acids. DNA for the CDR3: TGTGCCAGCAGTTCTGTAGCGGGGGCTGATGAGCAGTTCTTC. This encodes CASSSVAGADEQFF.

Only a few counts were recorded for this clonotype. The rearrangement uses TRBV7-9 and TRBJ2-3, with D perhaps matching TRBD2 (5 bases). V was trimmed by 0 bases and J by 0 bases, leaving 13 bases between them. There are 17 residues in the CDR3. Looked up from germline, CDR1 is SEHNR and CDR2 is FQNEAQ (reference sequence). CDR3 sequence reads: CASSLARGFSSTDTQYF. The DNA for the CDR3 is TGTGCCAGCAGCTTAGCACGAGGGTTTTCTAGCACAGATACGCAGTATTTT. Variable domain in full (rest from reference TRBV7-9 and TRBJ2-3): DTGVSQNPRHKITKRGQNVTFRCDPISEHNRLYWYRQTLGQGPEFLTYFQNEAQLEKSRLLSDRFSAERPKGSFSTLEIQRTEQGDSAMYLCASSLARGFSSTDTQYFGPGTRLTVL.

The chain uses TRBV6-5 and TRBJ2-1, with D uncertain. Deletions cut 5 bases from V and 9 bases from J, with 11 bases between. The CDR3 contains 12 residues. Germline values: CDR1 MNHEY, CDR2 SVGAGI. CDR3 DNA: TGTGCCAGCAGTAAACCTAGTCGTGAGCAGTTCTTC. Protein product: CASSKPSREQFF.

The V call is TRBV6-5, the J call TRBJ1-4; the D is unclear. Trimming removed 5 bases at V and 5 bases at J, with 6 bases between. Germline V gene lookup returns CDR1 MNHEY and CDR2 SVGAGI. The CDR3 has 12 amino acids. The CDR3 here is CASSTINEKLFF. The CDR3 DNA sequence: TGTGCCAGCAGTACGATAAATGAAAAACTGTTTTTT.

The chain carries TRBV5-1 and TRBJ2-1; TRBD2 matches 9 bases. Germline values: CDR1 SGHRS, CDR2 YFSETQ. Germline trimming cut 5 bases from V and 7 bases from J; bases unmatched to any gene: 13. This CDR3 is built from 16 residues. The CDR3 DNA sequence: TGCGCCAGCAGGTTGATGTTAGCGGGAGAGGGTAATGAGCAGTTCTTC. Its translation: CASRLMLAGEGNEQFF.

Only a few counts were recorded for this clonotype. The rearrangement uses TRBV6-5 and TRBJ2-7, with D perhaps matching TRBD2 (6 bases). This CDR3 is built from 12 residues. CDR1 and CDR2 from the germline V gene are MNHEY and SVGAGI. With 8 bases removed from V and 3 bases from J, the gap between germline ends came to 11 bases. DNA of the CDR3: TGTGCCAGCGGTCTAGCGAACTACGAGCAGTACTTC. It is translated as CASGLANYEQYF.